These T cell receptor beta chains were read from a single sample in a study of T cells in tumors after PD-1 blockade. TCRdb's table, derived via immunoSEQ multiplex PCR, lists solely in-frame clones and lacks some. There are under 40,000 clones in the sample; around 73% occur only once, and around two fifths lies in the top ten. The specimen was PBMCs, collected after anti-PD-1 treatment. The receptors were sampled from a human donor with basal cell carcinoma. Each CDR3 is given with its conserved first and last residue. Each record gives: D gene, V gene, clone size, J gene, CDR3 DNA, CDR3 protein. The D gene is left open where the match is weak. Only part of the rows carry a size: once, few, many, or a class if the clone is expanded.

d_gene: .; v_gene: TRBV7-9; abundance: .; j_gene: TRBJ1-5; CDR3nt: TGTGCCAGCAGCTCAAAGGGGGGCGAGCCCCAGCATTTT; CDR3aa: CASSSKGGEPQHF
d_gene: .; v_gene: TRBV14; abundance: .; j_gene: TRBJ2-7; CDR3nt: TGTGCCAGCAGCCAAGACGCCTTATGGAAGCAGTACTTC; CDR3aa: CASSQDALWKQYF
d_gene: .; v_gene: TRBV6-5; abundance: .; j_gene: TRBJ1-2; CDR3nt: TGTGCCAGCAGTAAATCTGGGACGGCGGGTGGCTACACCTTC; CDR3aa: CASSKSGTAGGYTF
d_gene: TRBD1; v_gene: TRBV7-9; abundance: .; j_gene: TRBJ1-2; CDR3nt: TGTGCCAGCAGCCCCATATTGATGACAGGGGCCTATGGCTACACCTTC; CDR3aa: CASSPILMTGAYGYTF
d_gene: .; v_gene: TRBV30; abundance: few; j_gene: TRBJ1-5; CDR3nt: TGTGCCTGGAGTGTACCCAATCAGCCCCAGCATTTT; CDR3aa: CAWSVPNQPQHF
d_gene: .; v_gene: TRBV20-1; abundance: .; j_gene: TRBJ2-5; CDR3nt: TGCAGTGCTAGATGGCAGGAGACCCAGTACTTC; CDR3aa: CSARWQETQYF
d_gene: .; v_gene: TRBV3-1/TRBV3-2; abundance: .; j_gene: TRBJ1-2; CDR3nt: TGTGCCAGCAGCCAAAAGGGCGCTGAGGGGAAAGGTGGCTACACCTTC; CDR3aa: CASSQKGAEGKGGYTF
d_gene: .; v_gene: TRBV30; abundance: .; j_gene: TRBJ1-5; CDR3nt: TGTGCCTGGACCAACGGGAAACAGCCCCAGCATTTT; CDR3aa: CAWTNGKQPQHF
d_gene: TRBD1; v_gene: TRBV5-6; abundance: .; j_gene: TRBJ2-3; CDR3nt: TGTGCCAGCAGCTTGGACAGGGGGGCGCAGTATTTT; CDR3aa: CASSLDRGAQYF
d_gene: .; v_gene: TRBV28; abundance: .; j_gene: TRBJ2-3; CDR3nt: TGTGCCAGCAGTTTCAGGCAGGGTCGGGCAGATACGCAGTATTTT; CDR3aa: CASSFRQGRADTQYF
d_gene: TRBD2; v_gene: TRBV6-4; abundance: .; j_gene: TRBJ2-6; CDR3nt: TGTGCCAGCAGTGCAGCGGGAGGGGGCTCTGGGGCCAACGTCCTGACTTTC; CDR3aa: CASSAAGGGSGANVLTF
d_gene: .; v_gene: TRBV7-9; abundance: .; j_gene: TRBJ2-3; CDR3nt: TGTGCCAGCAGCTTAAGTGGGGACACAGATACGCAGTATTTT; CDR3aa: CASSLSGDTDTQYF
d_gene: .; v_gene: TRBV27; abundance: .; j_gene: TRBJ2-2; CDR3nt: TGTGCCAGCAGTTTACTGAACACCGGGGAGCTGTTTTTT; CDR3aa: CASSLLNTGELFF
d_gene: TRBD2; v_gene: TRBV2; abundance: many; j_gene: TRBJ2-7; CDR3nt: TGTGCCAGCGAGCCAGCGGGGGCCTACGAGCAGTACTTC; CDR3aa: CASEPAGAYEQYF
d_gene: .; v_gene: TRBV3-1/TRBV3-2; abundance: once; j_gene: TRBJ1-6; CDR3nt: TGTGCCAGCAGCCAAGGAATAGGGGGGGAGAATTCACCCCTCCACTTT; CDR3aa: CASSQGIGGENSPLHF
d_gene: .; v_gene: TRBV7-9; abundance: .; j_gene: TRBJ2-5; CDR3nt: TGTGCCAGCAGCGCGGCCTCGGTTGGGGAGACCCAGTACTTC; CDR3aa: CASSAASVGETQYF
d_gene: .; v_gene: TRBV6-6; abundance: few; j_gene: TRBJ1-4; CDR3nt: TGTGCCAGCAGTTATTCAACTAAGGACAGTAATGAAAAACTGTTTTTT; CDR3aa: CASSYSTKDSNEKLFF
d_gene: TRBD1; v_gene: TRBV28; abundance: .; j_gene: TRBJ1-5; CDR3nt: TGTGCCAGCAGTTTATCGGGACAGGGCAATCAGCCCCAGCATTTT; CDR3aa: CASSLSGQGNQPQHF
d_gene: .; v_gene: TRBV7-6; abundance: .; j_gene: TRBJ1-1; CDR3nt: TGTGCCAGCAGCTTAGCAGGGAGCGGGAACACTGAAGCTTTCTTT; CDR3aa: CASSLAGSGNTEAFF
d_gene: .; v_gene: TRBV14; abundance: few; j_gene: TRBJ2-7; CDR3nt: TGTGCCAGCAGCCAAGATCCGAGGGCCATAGACTTC; CDR3aa: CASSQDPRAIDF
d_gene: TRBD1; v_gene: TRBV6-5; abundance: .; j_gene: TRBJ2-7; CDR3nt: TGTGCCAGCGGGGCCGACAGGGCCGAGCAGTACTTC; CDR3aa: CASGADRAEQYF
d_gene: TRBD2; v_gene: TRBV7-6; abundance: .; j_gene: TRBJ2-1; CDR3nt: TGTGCCAGCAGCCCTCGTTTAGCGGGAATAGAGCAGTTCTTC; CDR3aa: CASSPRLAGIEQFF
d_gene: .; v_gene: TRBV9; abundance: .; j_gene: TRBJ1-1; CDR3nt: TGTGCCAGCAGCGTAGGGGCAGGAGGGGACACTGAAGCTTTCTTT; CDR3aa: CASSVGAGGDTEAFF
d_gene: .; v_gene: TRBV7-9; abundance: few; j_gene: TRBJ2-7; CDR3nt: TGTGCCAGCAGTCACCCAGGTCCCTACGAGCAGTACTTC; CDR3aa: CASSHPGPYEQYF
d_gene: .; v_gene: TRBV7-2; abundance: .; j_gene: TRBJ2-7; CDR3nt: TGTGCCAGCAGCTTAGGACAGGGAGGGTCCTACGAGCAGTACTTC; CDR3aa: CASSLGQGGSYEQYF
d_gene: .; v_gene: TRBV30; abundance: .; j_gene: TRBJ2-7; CDR3nt: TGTGCCTGGACCGCAAAGGGACACCGATCCTACGAGCAGTACTTC; CDR3aa: CAWTAKGHRSYEQYF
d_gene: .; v_gene: TRBV4-3; abundance: medium-sized; j_gene: TRBJ2-7; CDR3nt: TGCGCCAGCAGCCAGGTATATGGGGCTTCCTACGAGCAGTACTTC; CDR3aa: CASSQVYGASYEQYF
d_gene: .; v_gene: TRBV5-6; abundance: few; j_gene: TRBJ1-1; CDR3nt: TGTGCCAGCAGCTTGGGAGGGACGGCCGACACTGAAGCTTTCTTT; CDR3aa: CASSLGGTADTEAFF
d_gene: TRBD2; v_gene: TRBV19; abundance: .; j_gene: TRBJ2-4; CDR3nt: TGTGCCAGTAGTAGGGAGGGGATGCAAAACATTCAGTACTTC; CDR3aa: CASSREGMQNIQYF
d_gene: TRBD2; v_gene: TRBV9; abundance: .; j_gene: TRBJ2-1; CDR3nt: TGTGCCAGCAGCGTAGGTAGCGGGGCCTACAATGAGCAGTTCTTC; CDR3aa: CASSVGSGAYNEQFF
d_gene: .; v_gene: TRBV12-5; abundance: .; j_gene: TRBJ1-3; CDR3nt: TGTGCTAGTGCCAGGGGAGGGGCAGGAAACACCATATATTTT; CDR3aa: CASARGGAGNTIYF
d_gene: .; v_gene: TRBV5-4; abundance: once; j_gene: TRBJ1-2; CDR3nt: TGTGCCAGCAGTTTGAACCGGGCCGGCTACACCTTC; CDR3aa: CASSLNRAGYTF
d_gene: TRBD2; v_gene: TRBV19; abundance: .; j_gene: TRBJ2-7; CDR3nt: TGTGCCAGTAGTACGTCCGGGACTAGGGGCGACGAGCAGTACTTC; CDR3aa: CASSTSGTRGDEQYF
d_gene: .; v_gene: TRBV29-1; abundance: .; j_gene: TRBJ2-5; CDR3nt: TGCAGCGTGGCTGACATCGTGGAGACCCAGTACTTC; CDR3aa: CSVADIVETQYF
d_gene: .; v_gene: TRBV27; abundance: .; j_gene: TRBJ2-7; CDR3nt: TGTGCCAGGCCCTACGAGCAGTACTTC; CDR3aa: CARPYEQYF
d_gene: .; v_gene: TRBV23-1; abundance: .; j_gene: TRBJ2-7; CDR3nt: TGCGCCAGCAGTCAATTTCCTCCCGTGGGGTGCGGCCAGGGCTACGAGCAGTACTTC; CDR3aa: CASSQFPPVGCGQGYEQYF
d_gene: .; v_gene: TRBV11-3; abundance: .; j_gene: TRBJ1-3; CDR3nt: TGTGCCAGCAGCGAGAGAAGTACCAGGACTGGAAACACCATATATTTT; CDR3aa: CASSERSTRTGNTIYF
d_gene: TRBD2; v_gene: TRBV4-1; abundance: .; j_gene: TRBJ2-7; CDR3nt: TGCGCCAGCAGCCAAGAGGCTGGGGGACGGGAGGGAAACTACGAGCAGTACTTC; CDR3aa: CASSQEAGGREGNYEQYF
d_gene: .; v_gene: TRBV7-3; abundance: once; j_gene: TRBJ2-7; CDR3nt: TGTGCCAGCAGCTTAGACGGAAGCTCCTACGAGCAGTACTTC; CDR3aa: CASSLDGSSYEQYF
d_gene: .; v_gene: TRBV5-1; abundance: .; j_gene: TRBJ2-7; CDR3nt: TGCGCCAGCAGCGCTACCGGGGTTCCCTACGAGCAGTACTTC; CDR3aa: CASSATGVPYEQYF
d_gene: .; v_gene: TRBV28; abundance: .; j_gene: TRBJ1-4; CDR3nt: TGTGCCAGCAAAATCGGATCGGGGGGCAAAGAAAAACTGTTTTTT; CDR3aa: CASKIGSGGKEKLFF
d_gene: TRBD1; v_gene: TRBV5-4; abundance: once; j_gene: TRBJ1-2; CDR3nt: TGTGCCAGCAGCCGCCCAGGACAGGGGATAGGAGCTAACTATGGCTACACCTTC; CDR3aa: CASSRPGQGIGANYGYTF